The clone carrying this T cell receptor beta chain is labeled medium-sized. Its matching antigen is unknown. Not a single patient had been given any form of treatment at any point before undergoing thyroid surgery. This entry is derived from a study of metastatic and nonmetastatic thyroid tumors. Background on the study: It was across blood and tumor or nodule tissue from malignant and benign thyroid patients that repertoires were compared. Points from the study as a whole: As reported, TCR beta diversity in blood and tumor was significantly higher in malignant thyroid tumors than in benign nodules.

Study processing details: The study took CDR3 differences across clinicopathological groups and made a distant-metastasis classifier for papillary thyroid cancer from them. TCRdb re-called the PCR reads with MiXCR. TCRdb's processing, not the study's, gives the V and J calls here. The sample yields about 30,000 clones, 20% to 25% seen once. This receptor was taken from a female donor with papillary thyroid cancer or a benign thyroid nodule (not recorded which). Some clones in this sample may be carry-over from other donors' samples. The sequenced sample consisted of blood.

Here the CDR3 reads CASSYSSWDQQFF. The CDR3 nucleotides read TGTGCCAGCAGTTACTCTAGCTGGGACCAACAGTTCTTC. This rearrangement joins TRBV6-5 to TRBJ2-1, with D perhaps TRBD1 or TRBD2 (5 bases each). The CDR3 has 13 amino acids. Germline V CDR1 and CDR2: MNHEY, SVGAGI. V lost 0 bases and J 13 bases, leaving 13 bases between the germline ends.